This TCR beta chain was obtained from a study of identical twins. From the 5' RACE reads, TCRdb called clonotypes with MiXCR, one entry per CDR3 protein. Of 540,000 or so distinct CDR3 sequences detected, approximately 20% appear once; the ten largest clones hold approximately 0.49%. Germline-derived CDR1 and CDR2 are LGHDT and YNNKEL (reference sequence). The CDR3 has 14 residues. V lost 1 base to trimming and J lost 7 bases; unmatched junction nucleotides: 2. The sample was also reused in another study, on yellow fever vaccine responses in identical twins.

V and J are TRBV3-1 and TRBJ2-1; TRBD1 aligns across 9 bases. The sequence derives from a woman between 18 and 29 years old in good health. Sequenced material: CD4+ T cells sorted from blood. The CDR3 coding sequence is TGTGCCAGCAGCCAAGGGGACAGGGCAAATGAGCAGTTCTTC. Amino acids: CASSQGDRANEQFF.